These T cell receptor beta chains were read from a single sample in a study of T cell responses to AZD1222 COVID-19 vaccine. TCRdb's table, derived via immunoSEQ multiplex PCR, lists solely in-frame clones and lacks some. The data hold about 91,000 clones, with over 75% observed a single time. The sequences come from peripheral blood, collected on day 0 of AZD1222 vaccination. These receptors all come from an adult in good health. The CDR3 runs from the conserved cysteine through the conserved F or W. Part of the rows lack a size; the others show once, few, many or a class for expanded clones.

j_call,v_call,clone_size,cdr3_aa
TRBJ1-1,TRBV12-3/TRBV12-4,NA,CASSLAGRTEAFF
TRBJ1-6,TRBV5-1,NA,CASSLSSYNSPLHF
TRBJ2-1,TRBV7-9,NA,CASSFYGASYEQFF
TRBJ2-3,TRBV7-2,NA,CASSLLAGKDTQYF
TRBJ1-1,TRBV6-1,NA,CASSDLGQNTEAFF
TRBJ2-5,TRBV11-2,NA,CASSVAGMETQYF
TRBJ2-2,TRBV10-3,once,CAISEGQSNTGELFF
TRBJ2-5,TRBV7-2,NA,CASSLDRGETQYF
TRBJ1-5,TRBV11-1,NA,CASSLTGSQPQHF
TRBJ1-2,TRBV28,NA,CASSSGGAAYGYTF
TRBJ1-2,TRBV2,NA,CASTDSNYGYTF
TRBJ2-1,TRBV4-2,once,CASSLQRESYNEQFF
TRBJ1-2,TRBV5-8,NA,CASSLAPTTYGYTF
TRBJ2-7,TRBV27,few,CASSKGWGETYEQYF
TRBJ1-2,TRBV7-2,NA,CASSAGQGNGYTF
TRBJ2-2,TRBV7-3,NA,CASSVVGAGTGELFF
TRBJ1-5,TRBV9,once,CASSVTAQGGQPQHF
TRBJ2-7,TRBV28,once,CASSLLGGSSYEQYF
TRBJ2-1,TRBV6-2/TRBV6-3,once,CASSYSTTGGHYRGYNEQFF
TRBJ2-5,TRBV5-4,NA,CASRLPGETQYF
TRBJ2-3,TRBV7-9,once,CASSSTQDRDTDTQYF
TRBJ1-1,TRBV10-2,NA,CASRGQLHAEAFF
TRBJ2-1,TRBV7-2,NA,CASSFRQGSGEQFF
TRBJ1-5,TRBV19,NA,CASSMGQGGQPQHF
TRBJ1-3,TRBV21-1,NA,CASSNRDRGNTIYF
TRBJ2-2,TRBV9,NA,CASSFRRGGGATGELFF
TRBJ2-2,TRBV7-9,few,CASSLASGSTSGELFF
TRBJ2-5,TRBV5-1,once,CASCKSGIRETQYF
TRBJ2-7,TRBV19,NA,CAAGKTSGGSYEQYF
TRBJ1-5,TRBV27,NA,CASTPPRDQPQHF
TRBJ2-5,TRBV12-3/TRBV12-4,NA,CASSFAMGTQYF
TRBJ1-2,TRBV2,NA,CASTQGGAQGYGYTF
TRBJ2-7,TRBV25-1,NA,CASSGGTSGEQYF
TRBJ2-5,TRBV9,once,CASSLIEQETQYF
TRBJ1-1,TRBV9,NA,CASSHTGGAEAFF
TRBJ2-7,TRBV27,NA,CASSRGAYTYEQYF
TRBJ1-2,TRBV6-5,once,CASGRDPDLYGYTF
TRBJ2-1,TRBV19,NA,CASSQSGGLYNEQFF